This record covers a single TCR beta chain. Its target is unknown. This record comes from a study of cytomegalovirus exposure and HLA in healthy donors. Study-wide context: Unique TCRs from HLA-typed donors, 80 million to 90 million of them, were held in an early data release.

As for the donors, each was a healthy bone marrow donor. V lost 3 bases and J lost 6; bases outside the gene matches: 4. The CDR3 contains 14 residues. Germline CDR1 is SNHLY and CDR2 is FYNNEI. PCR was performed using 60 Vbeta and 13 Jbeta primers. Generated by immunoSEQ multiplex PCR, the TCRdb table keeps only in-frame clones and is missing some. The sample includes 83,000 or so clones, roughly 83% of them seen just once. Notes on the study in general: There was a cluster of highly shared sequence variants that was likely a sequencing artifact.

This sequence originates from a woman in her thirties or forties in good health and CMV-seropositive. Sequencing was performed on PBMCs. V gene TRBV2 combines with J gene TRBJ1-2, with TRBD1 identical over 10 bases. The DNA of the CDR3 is TGTGCCAGCAGTGACTTCGGGACAGGGGATGGCTACACCTTC. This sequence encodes CASSDFGTGDGYTF.